One T cell receptor (beta chain) is described in this entry. Its antigen is still unknown. V lost 5 bases, J lost 1 base, and 9 bases lay in between. Germline assignment: CDR1 SGHRS and CDR2 YFSETQ. CDR3 length equals 13 residues. An overnight rest at 37°C with about 220 IU/ml IL-2 preceded regulatory T cell sorting from thawed PBMCs. This sample was included in a study of Tregs in tolerant kidney transplant recipients. Study summary: The nonmyeloablative bone marrow transplants came from related graft donors, with transient mixed chimerism. Study outcomes and limitations: This study did not directly address biological reproducibility. Expanding Tregs on activated donor B cells appeared to best identify donor-specific TCRbeta clones.

The table came from immunoSEQ multiplex PCR; TCRdb's copy has only in-frame clones and leaves some out. The data show around 78,000 clones, with 91% seen just once and approximately 0.33% held by the top ten. This receptor was obtained from a human donor who received a combined kidney and bone marrow transplant. The material was Tregs from blood, obtained before the transplant. The rearrangement uses TRBV5-1 and TRBJ1-1, with D hard to call. This CDR3 is CASSRQENTEAFF. The CDR3, as DNA: TGCGCCAGCAGTCGGCAGGAGAACACTGAAGCTTTCTTT.